Included here is one T cell receptor beta chain sequence, with context. Participants' reported clinical history set cohort assignment. These data are taken from a study of blood T cell repertoires in COVID-19. Study in general: T cells, B-cell-depleted T cells, or PBMCs provided the cDNA or gDNA that served as material.

The germline gives CDR1 LGHDT, CDR2 YNNKEL (reference sequence). The germline V and J ends were trimmed by 3 bases and 4 bases, with 13 bases remaining between them. The CDR3 contains 14 residues. Clones were read by immunoSEQ multiplex PCR, and TCRdb kept only the in-frame ones, dropping some. The sample carries under 300,000 clones, around 90% recorded once. This receptor was taken from a woman aged 18 to 35 who had recovered from COVID-19. Sample: PBMCs or T cells enriched from blood (not recorded which). The genes are TRBV3-1 (or the pseudogene TRBV3-2) and TRBJ2-7, with D tentatively TRBD2 (5 bases). This CDR3 reads CASSHVLATYEQYF. The CDR3, as DNA: TGTGCCAGCAGCCATGTGTTAGCGACGTACGAGCAGTACTTC.